This passage covers 15 T cell receptor beta chains from one sample sequenced in a study of glioma-infiltrating T cells. Using RNA template, CDR3s of TCR alpha and beta were amplified with iRepertoire arm-PCR. TCRdb reprocessed the multiplex PCR reads with MiXCR, giving one entry per CDR3 protein. This sample has about 380,000 distinct CDR3 sequences, with roughly two fifths found just once. The sequenced sample consisted of glioma tissue, nonneoplastic brain tissue, or PBMCs (not recorded which). These receptors were taken from a human donor with low-grade glioma or glioblastoma, undergoing nonglioma brain surgery, or in good health (not recorded which).

This clonotype has just a few counts. CDR3 amino acids: CASSLPPRGRVSEAFF. For the CDR3, the DNA is TGTGCCAGCAGCTTACCCCCCCGCGGACGTGTGTCTGAAGCTTTCTTT. This sequence joins TRBV7-2 and TRBJ1-1; no reliable D call. Germline V gives CDR1 SGHTA, CDR2 FQGNSA. The CDR3 spans 16 residues. Trimming stripped 2 bases from V and 6 bases from J, with 19 bases between. Full variable domain (outside the CDR3, taken from reference TRBV7-2 and TRBJ1-1): GAGVSQSPSNKVTEKGKDVELRCDPISGHTALYWYRQSLGQGLEFLIYFQGNSAPDKSGLPSDRFSAERTGGSVSTLTIQRTQQEDSAVYLCASSLPPRGRVSEAFFGQGTRLTVV.

This clonotype was counted only a few times. The genes are TRBV27 and TRBJ2-1, with D perhaps TRBD2 (5 bases). CDR1 is MNHEY and CDR2 is SMNVEV in the germline V gene (reference sequence). V was cut by 5 bases and J by 5 bases, with 13 bases left in between. The CDR3 length is 14 residues. CDR3 sequence: CASSTPGEHNEQFF. For the CDR3, the DNA is TGTGCCAGCAGTACCCCTGGGGAGCACAATGAGCAGTTCTTC.

This clonotype was recorded a few times. A much larger clone differs by one base, so this may be a read error. This chain uses TRBV2 with TRBJ2-5; D unresolved. Germline V gene sequence: CDR1 SNHLY, CDR2 FYNNEI. The CDR3 spans 13 residues. The CDR3 loop is CASSRRVQENQYF. The CDR3 region has the DNA TGTGCCAGCAGCCGACGGGTCCAAGAGAACCAGTACTTC.

This clonotype came up many times. The rearrangement uses TRBV6-2 or TRBV6-3 and TRBJ2-3; 8 positions agree with TRBD1. Trimming cost V 5 bases and J 4 bases; bases outside gene matches: 8. The germline gives CDR1 MNHEY, CDR2 SVGEGT. This CDR3 has 15 residues. CDR3 amino acids: CASSPDRAVSDTQYF. In DNA form, the CDR3 reads TGTGCCAGCAGTCCGGACAGGGCCGTCTCAGATACGCAGTATTTT.

This sequence joins TRBV28 and TRBJ2-7; tentative D call: TRBD1 (6 bases). The CDR3 is made up of 17 amino acids. Germline CDR1 reads MDHEN; CDR2 reads SYDVKM. Trimming shortened V by 2 bases and J by 3 bases, and 20 bases separated the two germline ends. The CDR3 DNA sequence: TGTGCCAGCAGTTTAGGGACCCGGGACATGGTCGACTACGAGCAGTACTTC. Translated, it gives CASSLGTRDMVDYEQYF.

This clonotype was recorded a few times. The chain uses TRBV20-1 and TRBJ1-5, with TRBD1 matching over 11 bases. This CDR3 region has 20 residues. CDR1 and CDR2 from the germline V gene are DFQATT and SNEGSKA (reference sequence). The V segment lost 1 base and the J segment 0 bases; nucleotides outside the gene matches: 14. CDR3 DNA: TGCAGTGCTAGAGTCTCAGGGAGGACAGGGGGCTCTTTTAGCAATCAGCCCCAGCATTTT. Its translation is CSARVSGRTGGSFSNQPQHF.

The chain carries TRBV20-1 and TRBJ1-3, with unresolved D. Germline V gene lookup returns CDR1 DFQATT and CDR2 SNEGSKA (reference sequence). The CDR3 is made up of 13 amino acids. Trimming took off 3 bases at V and 3 bases at J, with 9 bases between the two ends. The CDR3 sequence is CSASNSLGNTIYF. The CDR3 bases are TGCAGTGCTAGTAACAGTCTTGGAAACACCATATATTTT.

Comments on this clonotype: This clone may be a read error of a much larger clone one base away. The DNA for the CDR3 is TGTGCCAGCAGTATACAGGGCGGCGGCTACATCTTC. This codes for CASSIQGGGYIF. The chain employs TRBV6-2 or TRBV6-3 and TRBJ1-2; tentative D call: TRBD1 (6 bases). The CDR3 totals 12 residues. CDR1 MNHEY and CDR2 SVGEGT come from the germline V gene.

The V gene is TRBV6-4, the J gene TRBJ2-7; TRBD2 matches at 8 bases. The CDR3 consists of 19 residues. V dropped 0 bases and J dropped 0; count of bases not matched to a gene: 13. The V gene's germline CDR1 is MRHNA and CDR2 SNTAGT. The CDR3 reads CASSDSPHRASGFSYEQYF. The CDR3 DNA reads TGTGCCAGCAGTGACTCCCCCCATCGGGCTAGCGGGTTCTCCTACGAGCAGTACTTC.

In its sample, this clonotype was seen a few times. This chain links TRBV7-9 with TRBJ2-5, with TRBD2 identical over 9 bases. The CDR3 extends over 15 amino acids. Germline values: CDR1 SEHNR, CDR2 FQNEAQ (reference sequence). J gave up 7 bases and V 5 bases, and 11 bases lay outside the gene matches. The CDR3 reads CASSGGSGSSGTQYF. CDR3 nucleotides: TGTGCCAGCAGCGGTGGTAGCGGGAGTTCAGGGACCCAGTACTTC.

This rearrangement joins TRBV20-1 to TRBJ2-1, with D perhaps given as TRBD1 or TRBD2 (6 bases each). Trimming cost V 1 base and J 8 bases, with 18 bases left between them. Germline lookup yields CDR1 DFQATT and CDR2 SNEGSKA (reference sequence). The CDR3 spans 15 residues. This chain's CDR3 is CSARAPGGLLYEQFF. The CDR3 nucleotides read TGCAGTGCTAGAGCCCCCGGGGGCCTACTCTATGAGCAGTTCTTC.

This clonotype came up once. This could be a read error, since a much larger clone is one nucleotide away. The CDR3 region is CASTLAGESDTQYF. The CDR3 DNA follows: TGTGCCAGCACCTTAGCGGGAGAGTCAGATACGCAGTATTTT. The chain carries TRBV6-1 and TRBJ2-3; 9 bases are a match to TRBD2. V shed 7 bases and J 4 bases; nucleotides not matched to a gene: 6. From germline, CDR1 is MNHNS and CDR2 SASEGT. The CDR3 spans 14 residues.

This clonotype was counted a few times. The V gene is TRBV18, the J gene TRBJ2-3; 9 bases fit TRBD2. The germline CDR1 and CDR2 sequences are KGHSH and LQKENI. This CDR3 is 16 amino acids long. J lost 6 bases, V lost 2 bases, and 9 bases had no gene match. The CDR3 sequence: CASSPVRREGPDTQYF. In nucleotides, the CDR3 is TGTGCCAGCTCACCAGTCCGGCGGGAGGGCCCGGATACGCAGTATTTT.

Concerning this clonotype: With a much larger clone just one base away, this may be a read error. The chain couples TRBV6-6 to TRBJ1-2, with no clear D. Germline V gene lookup returns CDR1 MNHNY and CDR2 SVGAGI (reference sequence). This CDR3 comprises 11 residues. The V and J ends lost 6 bases and 8 bases respectively, with 10 bases between them. The CDR3: CASSQGSGYTF. CDR3 nucleotide sequence: TGTGCCAGCAGCCAAGGGTCGGGCTACACCTTC.

This CDR3 reads CASSFYYSMEQFF. DNA for the CDR3: TGTGCCAGTAGTTTCTACTATTCAATGGAGCAGTTCTTC. The rearrangement links TRBV19 to TRBJ2-1; D is unresolved. The CDR3 covers 13 residues. Deletions cut 5 bases from V and 10 bases from J, with 15 bases between. From germline, CDR1 is LNHDA and CDR2 SQIVND (reference sequence).